This section outlines one TCR beta chain sequence together with its context. Profiling relied on immunoSEQ multiplex PCR, and the TCRdb table lists in-frame clones only, not all of them. The sample holds about 140,000 clones; roughly 86% are singletons and the top ten take 7% to 10%. This record comes from a study of blood T cell repertoires in COVID-19. On the study more broadly: PBMCs, B-cell-depleted T cells, or T cells provided the cDNA or gDNA that made up the material.

The CDR3 contains 14 residues. Germline V gives CDR1 LNHNV, CDR2 YYDKDF (reference sequence). Trimming cost V 0 bases and J 8 bases, with 11 bases left between them. The sequence came from a woman in her sixties with acute or convalescent COVID-19. The chain is built from TRBV15 and TRBJ2-1, with D uncertain. Sequencing was performed on peripheral blood. In DNA, the CDR3 is TGTGCCACCAGCAGAGATGTTGCCAGCGATGAGCAGTTCTTC. Protein product: CATSRDVASDEQFF.